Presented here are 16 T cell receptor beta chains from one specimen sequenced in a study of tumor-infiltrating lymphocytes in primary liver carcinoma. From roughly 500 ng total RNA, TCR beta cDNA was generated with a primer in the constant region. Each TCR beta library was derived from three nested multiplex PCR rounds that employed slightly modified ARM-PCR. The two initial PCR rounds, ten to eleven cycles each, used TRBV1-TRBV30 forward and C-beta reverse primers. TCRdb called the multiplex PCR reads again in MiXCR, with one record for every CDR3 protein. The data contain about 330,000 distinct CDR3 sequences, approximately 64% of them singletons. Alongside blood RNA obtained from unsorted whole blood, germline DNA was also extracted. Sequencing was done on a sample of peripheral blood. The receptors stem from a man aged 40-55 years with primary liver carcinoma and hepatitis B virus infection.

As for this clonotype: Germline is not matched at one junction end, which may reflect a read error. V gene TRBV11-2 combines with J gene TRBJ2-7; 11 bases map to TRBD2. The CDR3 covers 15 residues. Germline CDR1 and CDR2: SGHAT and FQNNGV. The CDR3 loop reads CDSSFGLAGNYEQYF. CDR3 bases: TGTGACAGCAGCTTCGGACTAGCGGGCAACTACGAGCAGTACTTC.

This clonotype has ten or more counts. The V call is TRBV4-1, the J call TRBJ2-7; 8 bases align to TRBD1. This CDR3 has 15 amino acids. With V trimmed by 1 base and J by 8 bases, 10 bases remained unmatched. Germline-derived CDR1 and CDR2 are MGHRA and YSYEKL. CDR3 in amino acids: CASSQASGTGLKQYF. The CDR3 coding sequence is TGCGCCAGCAGCCAAGCTTCAGGGACAGGATTAAAGCAGTACTTC.

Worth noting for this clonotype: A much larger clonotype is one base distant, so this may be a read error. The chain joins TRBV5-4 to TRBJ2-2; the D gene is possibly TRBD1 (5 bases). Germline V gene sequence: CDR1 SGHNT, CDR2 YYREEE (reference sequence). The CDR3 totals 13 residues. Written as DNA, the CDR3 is TGTGCCAGCAGGTTTACAGGCACCTGGGAGCTGTTTTTT. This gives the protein CASRFTGTWELFF.

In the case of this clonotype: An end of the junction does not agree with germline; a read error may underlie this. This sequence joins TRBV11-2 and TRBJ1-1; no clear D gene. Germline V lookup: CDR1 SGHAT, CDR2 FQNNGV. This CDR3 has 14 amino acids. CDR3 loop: CASSPIKKPTEDFF. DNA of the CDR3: TGTGCCAGCAGTCCCATCAAGAAGCCCACTGAAGATTTCTTT.

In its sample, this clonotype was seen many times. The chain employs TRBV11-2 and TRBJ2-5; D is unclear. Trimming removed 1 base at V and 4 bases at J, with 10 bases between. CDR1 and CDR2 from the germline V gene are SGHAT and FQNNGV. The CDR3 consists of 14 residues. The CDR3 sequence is CASSLVHLGETQYF. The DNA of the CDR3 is TGTGCCAGCAGCTTAGTACATCTGGGAGAGACCCAGTACTTC.

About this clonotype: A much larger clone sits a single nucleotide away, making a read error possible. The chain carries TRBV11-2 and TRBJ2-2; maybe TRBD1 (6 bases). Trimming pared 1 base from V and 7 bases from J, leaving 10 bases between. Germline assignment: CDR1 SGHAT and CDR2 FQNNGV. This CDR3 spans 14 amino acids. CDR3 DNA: TGTGCCAGCAGCTTAGGACAGGAGAACGGGGAGCTGTTTTTT. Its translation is CASSLGQENGELFF.

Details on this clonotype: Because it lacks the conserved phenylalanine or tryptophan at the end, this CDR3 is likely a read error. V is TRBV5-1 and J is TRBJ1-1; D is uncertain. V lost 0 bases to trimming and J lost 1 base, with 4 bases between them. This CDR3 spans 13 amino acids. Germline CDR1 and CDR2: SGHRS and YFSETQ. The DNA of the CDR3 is TGCGCCAGCAGCTTGGCGACGAACACTGAAGCTTTCATT. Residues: CASSLATNTEAFI.

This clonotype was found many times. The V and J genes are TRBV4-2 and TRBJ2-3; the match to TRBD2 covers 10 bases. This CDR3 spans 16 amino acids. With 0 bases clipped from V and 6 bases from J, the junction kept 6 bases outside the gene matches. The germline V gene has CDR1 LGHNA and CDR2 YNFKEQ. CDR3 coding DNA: TGTGCCAGCAGCCAAGATTTAACTAGCGGGATTGATACGCAGTATTTT. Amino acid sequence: CASSQDLTSGIDTQYF.

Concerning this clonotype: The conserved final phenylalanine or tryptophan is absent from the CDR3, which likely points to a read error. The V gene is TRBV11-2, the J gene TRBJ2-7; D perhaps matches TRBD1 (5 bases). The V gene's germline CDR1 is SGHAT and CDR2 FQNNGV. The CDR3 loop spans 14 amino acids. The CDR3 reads CAISSRTWGYEQYL. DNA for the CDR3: TGTGCCATCAGCTCTCGGACATGGGGCTACGAGCAGTACTTA.

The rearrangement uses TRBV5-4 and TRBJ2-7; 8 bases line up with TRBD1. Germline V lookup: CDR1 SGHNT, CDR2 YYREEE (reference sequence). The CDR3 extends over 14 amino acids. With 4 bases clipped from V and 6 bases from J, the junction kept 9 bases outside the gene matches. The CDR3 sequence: CASSQGQGPGEQYF. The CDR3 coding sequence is TGTGCCAGCAGCCAAGGACAGGGACCAGGCGAGCAGTACTTC.

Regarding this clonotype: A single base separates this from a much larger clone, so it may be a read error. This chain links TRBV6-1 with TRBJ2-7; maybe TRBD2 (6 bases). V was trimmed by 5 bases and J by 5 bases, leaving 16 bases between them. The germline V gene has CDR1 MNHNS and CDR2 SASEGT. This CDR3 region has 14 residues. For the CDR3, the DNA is TGTGCCAGCAGTCCCAGGGAGGAATGCCACGAGCAGTACTTC. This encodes CASSPREECHEQYF.

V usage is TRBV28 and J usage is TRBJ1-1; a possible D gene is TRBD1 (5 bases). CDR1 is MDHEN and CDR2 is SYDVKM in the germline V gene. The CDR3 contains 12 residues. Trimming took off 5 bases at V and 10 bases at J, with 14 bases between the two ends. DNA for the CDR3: TGTGCCAGCAGTCCTACCGGGGCAAGAGCTTTCTTT. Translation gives CASSPTGARAFF.

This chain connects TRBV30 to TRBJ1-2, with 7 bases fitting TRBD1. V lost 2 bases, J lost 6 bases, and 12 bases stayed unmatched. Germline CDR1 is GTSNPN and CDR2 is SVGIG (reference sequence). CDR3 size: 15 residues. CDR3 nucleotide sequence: TGTGCCTGGAGTCGGGCAGGGGGTGGTTTAGATGGCTACACCTTC. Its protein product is CAWSRAGGGLDGYTF.

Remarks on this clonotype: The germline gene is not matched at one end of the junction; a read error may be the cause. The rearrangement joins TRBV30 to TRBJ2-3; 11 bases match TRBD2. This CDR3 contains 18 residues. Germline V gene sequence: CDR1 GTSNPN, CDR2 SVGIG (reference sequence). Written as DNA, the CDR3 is TGTGCCTGGTGTGTAGGGCTAGCGGGAGGCACGGATTCAGATACGCAGTATTTT. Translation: CAWCVGLAGGTDSDTQYF.

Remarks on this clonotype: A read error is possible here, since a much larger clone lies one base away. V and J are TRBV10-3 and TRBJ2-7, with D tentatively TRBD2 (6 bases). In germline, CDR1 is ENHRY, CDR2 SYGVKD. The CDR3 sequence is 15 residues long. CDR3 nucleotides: TGTGCCACCAGTGAGTCGGTAGCGGCAGGGAACGAGCAGTACTTC. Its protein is CATSESVAAGNEQYF.

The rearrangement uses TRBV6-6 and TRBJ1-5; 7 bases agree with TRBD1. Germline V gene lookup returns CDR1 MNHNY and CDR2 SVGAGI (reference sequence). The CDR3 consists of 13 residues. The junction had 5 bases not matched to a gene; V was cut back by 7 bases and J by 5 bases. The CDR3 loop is CASTTGRDQPQHF. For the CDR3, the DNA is TGTGCCAGCACGACAGGGAGGGATCAGCCCCAGCATTTT.